Listed below are T cell receptor beta chains from one sample, sequenced in a study of CXCR3-negative and CXCR3-positive naive CD8 T cells. Following a re-call of the 5' RACE reads, TCRdb has one entry per CDR3 protein and lacks DNA. This sample lists 150,000 or so distinct CDR3 sequences; its ten largest clones have approximately 0.51%. The sample consisted of naive CXCR3+ CD8+ T cells from blood. Receptors originate from a human donor in good health. Some clones in this sample may be carry-over from other donors' samples. Each CDR3 is given with its conserved first and last residue.

v_gene	j_gene	len	CDR3aa
TRBV11-2	TRBJ2-1	13	CASSLVRYNEQFF
TRBV9	TRBJ2-1	20	CASSFRGLAGEMIGDNEQFF
TRBV5-1	TRBJ2-7	19	CASGGSATGYPRVSYEQYF
TRBV7-9	TRBJ1-6	12	CASSEDNSPLHF
TRBV6-5	TRBJ1-6	15	CASRQQGLGGSPLHF
TRBV28	TRBJ2-2	19	CASSLDAGTSGGATGELFF
TRBV15	TRBJ2-3	14	CATSQGPSGDTQYF
TRBV28	TRBJ2-1	13	CASSLAQGSEQFF
TRBV9	TRBJ2-7	13	CASSAGAYGEQYF
TRBV12-3/TRBV12-4	TRBJ1-1	14	CASSYRQGNGEAFF
TRBV12-3/TRBV12-4	TRBJ2-1	15	CASSHDRTRGNEQFF
TRBV24-1	TRBJ2-3	15	CATSDGPLETDTQYF
TRBV12-3/TRBV12-4	TRBJ2-2	14	CASSSGTGAGELFF
TRBV5-1	TRBJ1-2	15	CASSLTVLGSYGYTF
TRBV7-3	TRBJ2-3	15	CASSLLAGSTDTQYF
TRBV5-6	TRBJ2-1	16	CASSHQAGVSYNEQFF
TRBV28	TRBJ2-1	15	CASSRQGLAPNEQFF
TRBV10-2	TRBJ1-1	13	CASSDPSNTEAFF
TRBV29-1	TRBJ2-1	19	CSVEDPSLWGQASWDEQFF
TRBV6-2/TRBV6-3	TRBJ2-7	14	CASSPGSYFYEQYF
TRBV7-2	TRBJ2-5	14	CASSLAGAAETQYF
TRBV10-3	TRBJ2-2	12	CAISDGGGTLFF
TRBV15	TRBJ2-4	15	CATSRDSVAKNIQYF
TRBV28	TRBJ2-1	12	CPGGGPTNEQFF
TRBV19	TRBJ1-2	14	CASAWPSGLNGYTF
TRBV29-1	TRBJ2-1	13	CSVVAGWRNEQFF
TRBV3-1	TRBJ2-2	18	CASSQVRERLGNTGELFF
TRBV1	TRBJ1-5	17	CTSSQDARMMRNQPQHF
TRBV7-9	TRBJ2-7	14	CASSSGQGSREQYF
TRBV12-3/TRBV12-4	TRBJ1-5	13	CASSLARGQPQHF
TRBV5-5	TRBJ2-7	16	CASSLALAGEFYEQYF
TRBV28	TRBJ2-1	16	CASSTLRSQSYNEQFF
TRBV5-1	TRBJ2-7	15	CASRMRGGDYYEQYF
TRBV13	TRBJ2-7	14	CASSATRRAYEQYF
TRBV5-6	TRBJ1-5	16	CASSSRRTGIVQPQHF
TRBV28	TRBJ2-7	15	CASSLGRDRTYEQYF
TRBV3-1	TRBJ1-6	19	CASSPRPKQGRMFDSPLHF
TRBV20-1	TRBJ1-2	15	CSARDIGEVDYGYTF
TRBV7-8	TRBJ2-7	15	CASSLSGGPSYEQYF
TRBV11-2	TRBJ2-2	13	CASSLDSSGELFF